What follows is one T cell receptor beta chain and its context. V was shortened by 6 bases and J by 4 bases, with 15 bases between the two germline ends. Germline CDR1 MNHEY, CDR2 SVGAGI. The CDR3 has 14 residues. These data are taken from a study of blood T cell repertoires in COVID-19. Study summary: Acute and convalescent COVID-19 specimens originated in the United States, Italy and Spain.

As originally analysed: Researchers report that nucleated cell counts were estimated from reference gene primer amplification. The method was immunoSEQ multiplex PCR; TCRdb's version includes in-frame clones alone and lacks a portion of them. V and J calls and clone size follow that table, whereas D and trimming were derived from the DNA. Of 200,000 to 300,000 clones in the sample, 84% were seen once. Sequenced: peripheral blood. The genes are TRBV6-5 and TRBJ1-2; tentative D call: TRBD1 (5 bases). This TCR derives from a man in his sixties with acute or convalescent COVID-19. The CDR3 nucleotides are TGTGCCAGCAGCTCGGCGGGGGTTGTCTATGGCTACACCTTC. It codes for CASSSAGVVYGYTF.